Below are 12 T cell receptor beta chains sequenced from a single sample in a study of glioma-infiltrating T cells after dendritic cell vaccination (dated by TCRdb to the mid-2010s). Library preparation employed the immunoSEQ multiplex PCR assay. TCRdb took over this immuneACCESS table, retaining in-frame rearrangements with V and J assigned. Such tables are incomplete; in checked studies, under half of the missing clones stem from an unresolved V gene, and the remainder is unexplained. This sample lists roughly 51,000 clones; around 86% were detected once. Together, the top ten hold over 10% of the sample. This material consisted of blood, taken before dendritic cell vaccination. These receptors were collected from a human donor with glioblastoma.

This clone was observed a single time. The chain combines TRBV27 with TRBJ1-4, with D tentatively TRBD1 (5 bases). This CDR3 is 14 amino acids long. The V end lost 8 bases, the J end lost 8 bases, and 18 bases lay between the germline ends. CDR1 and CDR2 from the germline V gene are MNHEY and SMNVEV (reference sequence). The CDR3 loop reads CASGFGTGKEKLFF. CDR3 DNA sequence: TGTGCCAGCGGCTTTGGTACAGGAAAAGAAAAACTGTTTTTT.

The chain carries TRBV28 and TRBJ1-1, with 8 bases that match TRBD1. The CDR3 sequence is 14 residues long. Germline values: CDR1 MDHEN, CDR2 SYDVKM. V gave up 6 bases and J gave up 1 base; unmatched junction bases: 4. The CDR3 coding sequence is TGTGCCAGCAGCGGGGACAGGAGGAACACTGAAGCTTTCTTT. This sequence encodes CASSGDRRNTEAFF. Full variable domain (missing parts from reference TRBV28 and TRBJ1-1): DVKVTQSSRYLVKRTGEKVFLECVQDMDHENMFWYRQDPGLGLRLIYFSYDVKMKEKGDIPEGYSVSREKKERFSLILESASTNQTSMYLCASSGDRRNTEAFFGQGTRLTVV.

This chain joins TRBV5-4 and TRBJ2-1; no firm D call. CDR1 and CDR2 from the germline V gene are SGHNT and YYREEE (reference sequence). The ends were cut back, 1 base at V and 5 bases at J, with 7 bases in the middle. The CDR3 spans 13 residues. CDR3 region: CASSLSRDNEQFF. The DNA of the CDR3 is TGTGCCAGCAGCTTGAGTCGAGACAATGAGCAGTTCTTC. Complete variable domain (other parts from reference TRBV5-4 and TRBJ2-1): ETGVTQSPTHLIKTRGQQVTLRCSSQSGHNTVSWYQQALGQGPQFIFQYYREEENGRGNFPPRFSGLQFPNYSSELNVNALELDDSALYLCASSLSRDNEQFFGPGTRLTVL.

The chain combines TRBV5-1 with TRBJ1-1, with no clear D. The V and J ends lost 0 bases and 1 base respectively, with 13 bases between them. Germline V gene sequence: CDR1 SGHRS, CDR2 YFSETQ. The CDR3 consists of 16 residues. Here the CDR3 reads CASSLAPDKPNTEAFF. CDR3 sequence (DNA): TGCGCCAGCAGCTTGGCGCCCGACAAACCGAACACTGAAGCTTTCTTT.

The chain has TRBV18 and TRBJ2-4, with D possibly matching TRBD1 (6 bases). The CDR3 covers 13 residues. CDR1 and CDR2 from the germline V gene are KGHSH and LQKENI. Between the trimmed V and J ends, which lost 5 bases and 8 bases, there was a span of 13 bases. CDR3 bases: TGTGCCAGCTCAACCCTATCAGGGGACATTCAGTACTTC. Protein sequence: CASSTLSGDIQYF. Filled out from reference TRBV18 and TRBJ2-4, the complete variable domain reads NAGVMQNPRHLVRRRGQEARLRCSPMKGHSHVYWYRQLPEEGLKFMVYLQKENIIDESGMPKERFSAEFPKEGPSILRIQQVVRGDSAAYFCASSTLSGDIQYFGAGTRLSVL.

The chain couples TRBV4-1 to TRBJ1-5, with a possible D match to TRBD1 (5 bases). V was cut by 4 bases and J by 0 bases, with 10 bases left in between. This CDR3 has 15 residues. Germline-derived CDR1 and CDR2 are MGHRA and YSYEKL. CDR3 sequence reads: CASSLGGDSNQPQHF. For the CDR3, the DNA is TGCGCCAGCAGCCTGGGGGGGGATAGCAATCAGCCCCAGCATTTT.

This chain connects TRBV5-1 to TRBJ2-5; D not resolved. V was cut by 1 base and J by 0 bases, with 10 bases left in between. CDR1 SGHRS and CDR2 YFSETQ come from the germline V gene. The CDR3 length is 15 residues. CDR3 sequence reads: CASSLQSGYQETQYF. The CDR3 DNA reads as TGCGCCAGCAGCTTGCAATCGGGTTACCAAGAGACCCAGTACTTC.

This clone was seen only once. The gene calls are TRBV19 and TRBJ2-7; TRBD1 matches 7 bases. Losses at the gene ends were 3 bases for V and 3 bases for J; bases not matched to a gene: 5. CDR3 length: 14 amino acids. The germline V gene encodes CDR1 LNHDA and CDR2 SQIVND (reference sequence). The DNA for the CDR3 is TGTGCCAGTAGTATGGGGGACAGAGTCTACGAGCAGTACTTC. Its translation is CASSMGDRVYEQYF.

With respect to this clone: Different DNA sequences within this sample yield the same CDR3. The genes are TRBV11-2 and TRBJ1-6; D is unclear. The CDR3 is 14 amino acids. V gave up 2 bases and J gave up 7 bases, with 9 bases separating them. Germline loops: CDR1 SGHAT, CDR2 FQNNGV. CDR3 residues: CASSLRGVNSPLHF. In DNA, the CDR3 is TGTGCCAGCAGCTTACGGGGTGTAAATTCACCCCTCCACTTT.

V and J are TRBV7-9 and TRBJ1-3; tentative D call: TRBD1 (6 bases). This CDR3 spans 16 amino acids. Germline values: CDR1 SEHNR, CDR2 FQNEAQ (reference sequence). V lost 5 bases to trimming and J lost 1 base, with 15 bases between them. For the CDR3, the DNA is TGTGCCAGCAGCCCAAACAGGGTTGGGTCTGGAAACACCATATATTTT. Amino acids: CASSPNRVGSGNTIYF.

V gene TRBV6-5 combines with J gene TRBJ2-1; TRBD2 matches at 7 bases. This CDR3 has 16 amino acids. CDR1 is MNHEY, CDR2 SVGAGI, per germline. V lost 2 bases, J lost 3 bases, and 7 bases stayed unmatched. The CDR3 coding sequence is TGTGCCAGCAGTTACGAGGGCGGGAGAAGCTACAATGAGCAGTTCTTC. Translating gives CASSYEGGRSYNEQFF.

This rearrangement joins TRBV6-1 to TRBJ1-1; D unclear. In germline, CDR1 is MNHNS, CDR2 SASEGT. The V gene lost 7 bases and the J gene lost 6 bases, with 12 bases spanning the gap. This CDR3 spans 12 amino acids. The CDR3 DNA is TGTGCCAGCATCCGCCCGGGGTCTGAAGCTTTCTTT. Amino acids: CASIRPGSEAFF.